Listed here is a single T cell receptor beta chain. The antigen remains undetermined. The data were taken from a study of cytomegalovirus exposure and HLA in healthy donors. About the research overall: Assignment to the Caucasian-associated ancestry cluster applied to more than 75% of the approximately 400 genotyped donors. Study results and limitations: It emerged from a later analysis that several of the most significant clusters appeared to be linked to common viral pathogens. In an earlier analysis, most TCR beta V segments were productive about 87% or about 30% of the time. Clonal expansion was found to be greater in HLA-associated TCR beta chains than in equally common others in a later analysis.

CDR1 GTSNPN and CDR2 SVGIG come from the germline V gene (reference sequence). Trimming removed 0 bases from V and 0 bases from J, with 7 bases in between. The CDR3 has 14 residues. In the PCR, 60 Vbeta and 13 Jbeta primers were used. TCRdb's copy holds only in-frame clones and misses some; the assay was immunoSEQ multiplex PCR. In the table there are about 150,000 clones, 80% to 85% of which are singletons. The rearrangement uses TRBV30 and TRBJ2-3, with D uncertain. This clonotype was sampled from a boy between 2 and 10 years old in good health and CMV-seronegative. Sequencing used PBMCs. The CDR3 protein is CAWSVVRSTDTQYF. The CDR3, as DNA: TGTGCCTGGAGTGTGGTTAGAAGCACAGATACGCAGTATTTT.